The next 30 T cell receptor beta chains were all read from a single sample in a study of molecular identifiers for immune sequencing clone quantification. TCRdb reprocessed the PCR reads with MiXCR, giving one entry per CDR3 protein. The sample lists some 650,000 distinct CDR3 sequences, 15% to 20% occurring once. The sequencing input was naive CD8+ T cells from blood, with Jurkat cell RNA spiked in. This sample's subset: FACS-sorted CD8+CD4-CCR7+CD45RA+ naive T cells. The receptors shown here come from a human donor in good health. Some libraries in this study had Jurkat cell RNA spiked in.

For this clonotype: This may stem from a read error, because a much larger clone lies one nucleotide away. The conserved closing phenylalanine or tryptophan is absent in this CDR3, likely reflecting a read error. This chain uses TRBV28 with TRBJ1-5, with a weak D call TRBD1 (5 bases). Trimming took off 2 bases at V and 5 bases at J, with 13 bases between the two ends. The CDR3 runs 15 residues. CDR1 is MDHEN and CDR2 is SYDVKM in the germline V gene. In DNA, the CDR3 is TGTGCCAGCAGTTTAAGGGCGAGGGACGATCAGCCCCAGCATTCT. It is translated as CASSLRARDDQPQHS.

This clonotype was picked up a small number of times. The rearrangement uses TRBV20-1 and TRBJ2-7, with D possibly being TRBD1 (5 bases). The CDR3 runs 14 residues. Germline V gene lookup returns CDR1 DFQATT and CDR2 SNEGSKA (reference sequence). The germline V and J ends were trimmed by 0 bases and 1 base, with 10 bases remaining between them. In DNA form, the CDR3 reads TGCAGTGCTAGAGATCCCAGGGTATCCTACGAGCAGTACTTC. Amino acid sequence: CSARDPRVSYEQYF.

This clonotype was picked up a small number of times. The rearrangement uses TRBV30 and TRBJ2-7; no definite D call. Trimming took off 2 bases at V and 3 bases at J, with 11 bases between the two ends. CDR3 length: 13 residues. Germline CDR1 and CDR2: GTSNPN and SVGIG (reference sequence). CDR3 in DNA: TGTGCCTGGAGTCACGGGCCGGTCTACGAGCAGTACTTC. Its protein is CAWSHGPVYEQYF.

The CDR3 protein is CASSQDVLNTGELFF. The CDR3 DNA sequence: TGCGCCAGCAGCCAAGATGTACTTAACACCGGGGAGCTGTTTTTT. V usage is TRBV4-1 and J usage is TRBJ2-2; no clear D gene. V lost 0 bases and J lost 2, with 7 bases in between. The CDR3 loop spans 15 amino acids. CDR1 MGHRA and CDR2 YSYEKL come from the germline V gene.

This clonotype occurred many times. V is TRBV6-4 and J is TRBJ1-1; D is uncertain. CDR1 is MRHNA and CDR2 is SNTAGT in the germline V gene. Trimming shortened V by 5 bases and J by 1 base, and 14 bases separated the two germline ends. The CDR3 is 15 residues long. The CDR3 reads CASSTTRRENTEAFF. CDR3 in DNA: TGTGCCAGCAGTACCACAAGACGGGAGAACACTGAAGCTTTCTTT.

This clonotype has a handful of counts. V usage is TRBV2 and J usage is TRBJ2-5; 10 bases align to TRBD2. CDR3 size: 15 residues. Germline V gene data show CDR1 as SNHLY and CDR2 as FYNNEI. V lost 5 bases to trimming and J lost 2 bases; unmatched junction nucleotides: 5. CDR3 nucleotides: TGTGCCAGCAGTTCAGCGGGGGGGACACAAGAGACCCAGTACTTC. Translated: CASSSAGGTQETQYF.

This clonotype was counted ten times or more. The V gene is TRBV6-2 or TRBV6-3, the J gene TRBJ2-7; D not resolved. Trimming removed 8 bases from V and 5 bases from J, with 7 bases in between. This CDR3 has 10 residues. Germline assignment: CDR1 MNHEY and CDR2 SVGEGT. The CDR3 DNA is TGTGCCAGCGGGGAAAACGAGCAGTACTTC. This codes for CASGENEQYF.

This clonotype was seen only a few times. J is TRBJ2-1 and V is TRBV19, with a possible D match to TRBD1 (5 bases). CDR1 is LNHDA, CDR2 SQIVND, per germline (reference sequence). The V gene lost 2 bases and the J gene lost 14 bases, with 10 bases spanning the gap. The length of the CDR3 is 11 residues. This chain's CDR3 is CASSIQGLEFF. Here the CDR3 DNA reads TGTGCCAGTAGTATACAGGGTTTGGAGTTCTTC. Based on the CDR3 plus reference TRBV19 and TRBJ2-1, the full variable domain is DGGITQSPKYLFRKEGQNVTLSCEQNLNHDAMYWYRQDPGQGLRLIYYSQIVNDFQKGDIAEGYSVSREKKESFPLTVTSAQKNPTAFYLCASSIQGLEFFGPGTRLTVL.

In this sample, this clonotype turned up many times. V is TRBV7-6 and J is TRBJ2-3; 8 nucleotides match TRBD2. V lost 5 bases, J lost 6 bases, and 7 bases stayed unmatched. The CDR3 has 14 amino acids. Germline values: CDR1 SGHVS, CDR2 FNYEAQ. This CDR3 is CASSQSGSRDTQYF. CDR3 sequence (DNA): TGTGCCAGCAGCCAAAGCGGGAGTCGGGATACGCAGTATTTT.

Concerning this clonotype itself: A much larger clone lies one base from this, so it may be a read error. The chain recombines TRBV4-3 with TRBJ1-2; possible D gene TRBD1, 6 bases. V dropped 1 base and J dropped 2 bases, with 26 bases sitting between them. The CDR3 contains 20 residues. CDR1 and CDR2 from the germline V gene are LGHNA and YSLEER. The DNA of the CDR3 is TGCGCCAGCAGCCAAGGCCCTCAGACAGGCGATTGCTACCCGAACTATGGCTACACCTTC. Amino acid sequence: CASSQGPQTGDCYPNYGYTF.

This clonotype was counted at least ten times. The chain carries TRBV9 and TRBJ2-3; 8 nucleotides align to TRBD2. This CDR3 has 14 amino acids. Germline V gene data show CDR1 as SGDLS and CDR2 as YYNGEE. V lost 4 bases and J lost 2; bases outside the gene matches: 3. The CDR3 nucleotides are TGTGCCAGCAGCCTAGCGGGTCTCACAGATACGCAGTATTTT. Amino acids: CASSLAGLTDTQYF.

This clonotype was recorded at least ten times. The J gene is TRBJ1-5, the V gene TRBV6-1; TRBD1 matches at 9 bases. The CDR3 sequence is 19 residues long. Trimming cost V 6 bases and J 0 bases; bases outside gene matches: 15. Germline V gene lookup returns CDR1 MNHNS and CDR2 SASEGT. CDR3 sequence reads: CASREGDRALRYSNQPQHF. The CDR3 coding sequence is TGTGCCAGCAGGGAGGGGGACAGGGCGCTTAGGTATAGCAATCAGCCCCAGCATTTT.

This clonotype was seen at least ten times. CDR3: CASGQKYEQYF. The CDR3, as DNA: TGTGCCAGCGGACAGAAATACGAGCAGTACTTC. The V and J genes are TRBV5-6 and TRBJ2-7; perhaps TRBD1 as D (6 bases). This CDR3 has 11 amino acids. Deletions cut 7 bases from V and 4 bases from J, with 9 bases between. From germline, CDR1 is SGHDT and CDR2 YYEEEE. Full variable domain (outside the CDR3, taken from reference TRBV5-6 and TRBJ2-7): DAGVTQSPTHLIKTRGQQVTLRCSPKSGHDTVSWYQQALGQGPQFIFQYYEEEERQRGNFPDRFSGHQFPNYSSELNVNALLLGDSALYLCASGQKYEQYFGPGTRLTVT.

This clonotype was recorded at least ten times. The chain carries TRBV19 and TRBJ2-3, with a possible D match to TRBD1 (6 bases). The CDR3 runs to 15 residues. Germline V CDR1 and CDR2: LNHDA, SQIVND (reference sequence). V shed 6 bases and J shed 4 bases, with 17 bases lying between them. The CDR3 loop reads CASSLGNSGADTQYF. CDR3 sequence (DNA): TGTGCCAGTAGCCTGGGGAACTCAGGGGCAGATACGCAGTATTTT.

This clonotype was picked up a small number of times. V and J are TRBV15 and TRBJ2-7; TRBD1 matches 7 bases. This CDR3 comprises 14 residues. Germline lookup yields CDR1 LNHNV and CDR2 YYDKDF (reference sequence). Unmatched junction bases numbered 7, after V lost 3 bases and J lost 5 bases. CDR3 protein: CATSSGTAGDEQYF. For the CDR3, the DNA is TGTGCCACCAGCAGTGGGACAGCCGGCGACGAGCAGTACTTC.

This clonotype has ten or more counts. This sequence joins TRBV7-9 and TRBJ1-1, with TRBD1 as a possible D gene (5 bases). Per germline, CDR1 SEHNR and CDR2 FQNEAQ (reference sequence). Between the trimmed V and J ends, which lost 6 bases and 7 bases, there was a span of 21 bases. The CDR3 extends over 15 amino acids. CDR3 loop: CASSPRRDLLGEAFF. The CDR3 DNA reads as TGTGCCAGCAGTCCAAGAAGGGACCTTCTCGGTGAAGCTTTCTTT.

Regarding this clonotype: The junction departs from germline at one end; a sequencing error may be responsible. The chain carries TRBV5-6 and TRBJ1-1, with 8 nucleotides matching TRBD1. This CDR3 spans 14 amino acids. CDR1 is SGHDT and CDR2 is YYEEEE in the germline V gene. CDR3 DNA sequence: TGTGCCGGCAGCACGCGACAGGGGCGCGCTGAAGCTTTCTTT. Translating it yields CAGSTRQGRAEAFF.

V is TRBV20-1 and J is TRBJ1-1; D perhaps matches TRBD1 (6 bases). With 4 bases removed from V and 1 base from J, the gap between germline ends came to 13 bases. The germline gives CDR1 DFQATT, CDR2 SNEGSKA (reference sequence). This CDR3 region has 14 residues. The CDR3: CSAKQGFGNTEAFF. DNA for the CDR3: TGCAGTGCTAAGCAGGGGTTCGGGAACACTGAAGCTTTCTTT.

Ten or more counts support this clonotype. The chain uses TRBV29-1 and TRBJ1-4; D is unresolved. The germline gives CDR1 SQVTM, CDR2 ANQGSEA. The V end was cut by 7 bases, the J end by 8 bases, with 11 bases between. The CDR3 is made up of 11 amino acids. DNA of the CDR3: TGCAGCGCCCGATATCGCGAAAAACTGTTTTTT. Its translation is CSARYREKLFF.

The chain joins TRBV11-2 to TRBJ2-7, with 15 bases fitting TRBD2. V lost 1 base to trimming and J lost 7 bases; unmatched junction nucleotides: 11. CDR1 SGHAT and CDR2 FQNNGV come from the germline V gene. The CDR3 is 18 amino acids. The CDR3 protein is CASSLVGTSGRPAWEQYF. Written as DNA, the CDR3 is TGTGCCAGCAGCTTAGTGGGGACTAGCGGGAGGCCTGCTTGGGAGCAGTACTTC.

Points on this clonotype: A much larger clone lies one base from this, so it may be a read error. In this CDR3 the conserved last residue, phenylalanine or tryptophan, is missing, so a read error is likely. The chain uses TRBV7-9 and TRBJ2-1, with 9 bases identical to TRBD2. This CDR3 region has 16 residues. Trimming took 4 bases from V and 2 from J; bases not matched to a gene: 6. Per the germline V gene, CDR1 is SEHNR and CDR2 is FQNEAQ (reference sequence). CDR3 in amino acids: CASSSMTSGTYNEQFS. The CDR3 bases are TGTGCCAGCAGCTCAATGACTAGCGGCACCTACAATGAGCAGTTCTCC.

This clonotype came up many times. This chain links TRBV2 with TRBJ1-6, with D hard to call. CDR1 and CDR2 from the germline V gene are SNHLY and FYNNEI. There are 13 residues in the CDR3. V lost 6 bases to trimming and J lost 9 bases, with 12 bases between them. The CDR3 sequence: CASRGRIGSPLHF. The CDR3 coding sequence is TGTGCCAGCAGAGGCCGGATAGGTTCACCCCTCCACTTT.

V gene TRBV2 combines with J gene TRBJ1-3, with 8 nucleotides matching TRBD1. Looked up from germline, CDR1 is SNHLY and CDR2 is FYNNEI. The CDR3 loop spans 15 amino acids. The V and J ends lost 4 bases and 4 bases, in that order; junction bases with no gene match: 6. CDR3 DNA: TGTGCCAGCAGTGTAGCAGGGACAGGAGGAAACACCATATATTTT. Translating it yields CASSVAGTGGNTIYF.

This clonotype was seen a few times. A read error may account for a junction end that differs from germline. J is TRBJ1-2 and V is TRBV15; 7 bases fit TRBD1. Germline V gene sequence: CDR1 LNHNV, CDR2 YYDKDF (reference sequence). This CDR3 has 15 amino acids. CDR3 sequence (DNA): TGTGCCACCGGCAGATCCCAGGGGGCTAACTATGGCTACACCTTC. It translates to CATGRSQGANYGYTF. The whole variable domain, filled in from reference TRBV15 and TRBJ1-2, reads DAMVIQNPRYQVTQFGKPVTLSCSQTLNHNVMYWYQQKSSQAPKLLFHYYDKDFNNEADTPDNFQSRRPNTSFCFLDIRSPGLGDTAMYLCATGRSQGANYGYTFGSGTRLTVV.

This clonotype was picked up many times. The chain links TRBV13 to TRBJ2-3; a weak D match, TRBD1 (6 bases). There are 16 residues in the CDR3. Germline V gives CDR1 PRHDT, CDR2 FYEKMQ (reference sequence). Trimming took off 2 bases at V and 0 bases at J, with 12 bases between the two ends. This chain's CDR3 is CASSLWSGESTDTQYF. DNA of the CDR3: TGTGCCAGCAGCTTATGGTCAGGGGAAAGCACAGATACGCAGTATTTT. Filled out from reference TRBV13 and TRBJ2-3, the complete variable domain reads AAGVIQSPRHLIKEKRETATLKCYPIPRHDTVYWYQQGPGQDPQFLISFYEKMQSDKGSIPDRFSAQQFSDYHSELNMSSLELGDSALYFCASSLWSGESTDTQYFGPGTRLTVL.

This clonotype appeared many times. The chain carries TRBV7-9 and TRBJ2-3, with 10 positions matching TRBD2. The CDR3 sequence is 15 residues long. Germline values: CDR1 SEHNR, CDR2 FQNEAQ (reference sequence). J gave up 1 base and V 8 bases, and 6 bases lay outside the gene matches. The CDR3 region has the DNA TGTGCCAGCCGTCCTAGCGGGAGCGGCACAGATACGCAGTATTTT. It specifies CASRPSGSGTDTQYF.

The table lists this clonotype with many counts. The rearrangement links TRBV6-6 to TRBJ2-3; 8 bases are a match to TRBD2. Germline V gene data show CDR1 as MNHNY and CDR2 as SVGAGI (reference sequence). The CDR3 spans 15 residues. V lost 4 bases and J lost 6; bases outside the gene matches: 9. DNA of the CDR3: TGTGCCAGCAGTTCACTAGCGGTCCCCGGCGATACGCAGTATTTT. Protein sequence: CASSSLAVPGDTQYF.

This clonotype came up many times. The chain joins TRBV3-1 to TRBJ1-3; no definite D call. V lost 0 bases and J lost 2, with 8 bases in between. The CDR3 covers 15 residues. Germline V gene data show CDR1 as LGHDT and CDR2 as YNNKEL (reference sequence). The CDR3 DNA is TGTGCCAGCAGCCAAGATTTCGCAGCTGGAAACACCATATATTTT. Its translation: CASSQDFAAGNTIYF.

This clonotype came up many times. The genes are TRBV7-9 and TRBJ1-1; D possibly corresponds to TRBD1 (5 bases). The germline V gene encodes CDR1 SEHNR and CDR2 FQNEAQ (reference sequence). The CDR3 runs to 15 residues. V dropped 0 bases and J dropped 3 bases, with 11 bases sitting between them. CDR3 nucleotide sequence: TGTGCCAGCAGCTTAGCTTCCGGGACGGACACTGAAGCTTTCTTT. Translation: CASSLASGTDTEAFF.

CDR3 nucleotides: TGTGCCAGCTCACCACCGGTCTTCGGGGACACCGGGGAGCTGTTTTTT. The encoded protein is CASSPPVFGDTGELFF. This chain joins TRBV18 and TRBJ2-2, with D possibly TRBD2 on 5 matching bases. With 0 bases removed from V and 3 bases from J, the gap between germline ends came to 11 bases. This CDR3 has 16 amino acids. Germline loops: CDR1 KGHSH, CDR2 LQKENI.